Listed here are 7 T cell receptor beta chains from one sample, sequenced in a study of T cells in Graves' hyperthyroidism and ophthalmopathy. The CDR3 regions of TCR beta were amplified from RNA transcripts. HTBI primers were used for first-round RT-PCR of the TCR CDR3. One entry per CDR3 protein, called by TCRdb with MiXCR from the multiplex PCR reads. The table shows around 290,000 distinct CDR3 sequences, with roughly 15% occurring only once. Sequencing was performed on blood. These receptors all stem from a woman in her 30s with Graves' hyperthyroidism that later progressed to Graves' ophthalmopathy.

This clonotype was recorded many times. The V and J genes are TRBV18 and TRBJ2-2; 8 nucleotides match TRBD2. Per the germline V gene, CDR1 is KGHSH and CDR2 is LQKENI. The CDR3 spans 15 residues. V was pared by 5 bases and J by 6 bases, with 8 bases of the junction left unmatched. CDR3 amino acids: CASSSTSESPGELFF. CDR3 bases: TGTGCCAGCTCATCGACTAGCGAGTCCCCCGGGGAGCTGTTTTTT.

This clonotype has ten or more counts. The CDR3 DNA reads as TGTGCCAGCAGCTTAGGTTCCCTAGCCGAAGAGACCCAGTACTTC. Translating gives CASSLGSLAEETQYF. The V gene is TRBV7-2, the J gene TRBJ2-5; tentatively, D is TRBD2 (5 bases). CDR1 is SGHTA, CDR2 FQGNSA, per germline. The CDR3 spans 15 residues. Trimming stripped 1 base from V and 3 bases from J, with 12 bases between.

This clonotype was counted at least ten times. The chain employs TRBV11-3 and TRBJ2-7; weak D call: TRBD2 (5 bases). Trimming shortened V by 1 base and J by 5 bases, and 12 bases separated the two germline ends. The CDR3 has 14 amino acids. The V gene's germline CDR1 is SGHNT and CDR2 YENEEA. CDR3 sequence reads: CASSLGGRGNEQYF. The CDR3, as DNA: TGTGCCAGCAGCTTAGGCGGCCGGGGAAACGAGCAGTACTTC.

This clonotype was seen ten or more times. The chain employs TRBV7-8 and TRBJ2-1; 12 nucleotides agree with TRBD2. V gave up 7 bases and J gave up 7 bases; unmatched junction bases: 5. This CDR3 is built from 14 residues. Germline values: CDR1 SGHVS, CDR2 FQNEAQ. CDR3: CASIPLAGGNEQFF. As DNA, the CDR3 is TGTGCCAGCATCCCACTAGCGGGAGGTAATGAGCAGTTCTTC.

Remarks on this clonotype: One base away lies a much larger clone, so this may be a sequencing read error. The rearrangement joins TRBV3-1 to TRBJ1-1; D remains unclear. Germline-derived CDR1 and CDR2 are LGHDT and YNNKEL (reference sequence). The CDR3 is 13 amino acids. The CDR3 region has the DNA TGTGTCAGCAGCCAGATATTGAACACTGAAGCTTTCTTT. It encodes CVSSQILNTEAFF.

This clonotype has a count of ten or more. The chain carries TRBV20-1 and TRBJ2-5; tentatively, D is TRBD2 (5 bases). The CDR3 is made up of 15 amino acids. Trimming left V 0 bases short and J 4 bases short, with 15 bases between. Germline-derived CDR1 and CDR2 are DFQATT and SNEGSKA (reference sequence). The CDR3 is CSARDPIGGGETQYF. CDR3 nucleotide sequence: TGCAGTGCTAGAGATCCAATAGGAGGCGGAGAGACCCAGTACTTC.

This clonotype turned up a few times. The rearrangement joins TRBV4-2 to TRBJ1-1; D is unresolved. Trimming removed 4 bases at V and 1 base at J, with 16 bases between. Germline CDR1 is LGHNA and CDR2 is YNFKEQ. The length of the CDR3 is 16 residues. As DNA, the CDR3 is TGTGCCAGCAGCCCCCTCGTCAGCGGCTCGAACACTGAAGCTTTCTTT. It specifies CASSPLVSGSNTEAFF.